Shown below are 17 T cell receptor beta chains from a single sample sequenced in a study of blood T cell repertoires in COVID-19. The protocol was immunoSEQ multiplex PCR, while the TCRdb copy is restricted to in-frame clones and leaves out a portion. Of around 190,000 clones listed, 70% to 90% are singletons. Sequencing used peripheral blood. The origin of the receptors is a man between 45 and 60 years old with active or convalescent COVID-19.

The rearrangement uses TRBV18 and TRBJ1-5; the match to TRBD1 covers 12 bases. The CDR3 runs 16 residues. V gave up 0 bases and J gave up 5 bases; unmatched junction bases: 2. Germline V CDR1 and CDR2: KGHSH, LQKENI. The CDR3 DNA is TGTGCCAGCTCACCACCCGGGACAGGGGGCTATCAGCCCCAGCATTTT. Translated: CASSPPGTGGYQPQHF.

This clone was seen a single time. This chain joins TRBV10-3 and TRBJ2-3, with 15 bases that match TRBD2. Per germline, CDR1 ENHRY and CDR2 SYGVKD. V lost 6 bases and J lost 2; bases outside the gene matches: 9. This CDR3 spans 18 amino acids. The CDR3 loop is CAISTRTSGRALTDTQYF. The CDR3 region has the DNA TGTGCCATCAGCACCCGGACTAGCGGGAGGGCCCTCACAGATACGCAGTATTTT.

The J gene is TRBJ2-1, the V gene TRBV5-3, with 9 nucleotides matching TRBD1. TRBV5-3 counts as an open reading frame of uncertain function. CDR3 size: 18 residues. V shed 6 bases, J shed 10 bases, and the junction held 23 bases outside the gene matches. The CDR3 bases are TGTGCCAGAATACTACGATCCTATGTGGGACAGGGTGCTTGGGAGCAGTTCTTC. Encoded protein: CARILRSYVGQGAWEQFF.

The genes are TRBV19 and TRBJ1-2; tentatively, D is TRBD1 (6 bases). V shed 3 bases and J shed 3 bases, with 14 bases lying between them. The CDR3 extends over 15 amino acids. The V gene's germline CDR1 is LNHDA and CDR2 SQIVND (reference sequence). The CDR3, as DNA: TGTGCCAGTAGTATCTCGGGCAGGGGTGACTATGGCTACACCTTC. This gives the protein CASSISGRGDYGYTF.

V and J are TRBV28 and TRBJ1-4; no definite D call. CDR1 and CDR2 from the germline V gene are MDHEN and SYDVKM. The CDR3 is 14 amino acids. V gave up 6 bases and J gave up 3 bases, with 11 bases separating them. This chain's CDR3 is CASRLQSANEKLFF. The CDR3 nucleotides read TGTGCCAGCAGGTTGCAGAGCGCTAATGAAAAACTGTTTTTT.

The gene calls are TRBV5-4 and TRBJ1-3; D not resolved. CDR3 length equals 15 residues. The ends were cut back, 2 bases at V and 0 bases at J, with 9 bases in the middle. Germline CDR1 is SGHNT and CDR2 is YYREEE (reference sequence). The chain's CDR3 is CASSFNLNSGNTIYF. The DNA for the CDR3 is TGTGCCAGCAGCTTCAACCTAAACTCTGGAAACACCATATATTTT.

The V and J genes are TRBV4-3 and TRBJ1-1; tentatively, D is TRBD1 (6 bases). V was trimmed by 4 bases and J by 3 bases, leaving 12 bases between them. Germline V gene lookup returns CDR1 LGHNA and CDR2 YSLEER. This CDR3 region has 14 residues. The CDR3 here is CASSLGQRDTEAFF. In nucleotides, the CDR3 is TGCGCCAGCAGCCTAGGACAGAGAGACACTGAAGCTTTCTTT.

This chain uses TRBV30 with TRBJ1-5; D is unclear. The V end lost 2 bases, the J end lost 6 bases, and 11 bases lay between the germline ends. The germline gives CDR1 GTSNPN, CDR2 SVGIG (reference sequence). The CDR3 totals 13 residues. The CDR3 region is CAWSLEGSQPQHF. The CDR3 DNA sequence: TGTGCCTGGAGTTTGGAGGGATCTCAGCCCCAGCATTTT.

The V and J genes are TRBV7-9 and TRBJ1-4, with 10 bases aligning to TRBD1. Germline lookup yields CDR1 SEHNR and CDR2 FQNEAQ (reference sequence). The junction had 6 bases not matched to a gene; V was cut back by 8 bases and J by 6 bases. This CDR3 contains 14 residues. The CDR3 loop reads CASELGTGDEKLFF. The CDR3 region has the DNA TGTGCCAGCGAGTTAGGGACAGGGGATGAAAAACTGTTTTTT.

V and J are TRBV24-1 and TRBJ1-5; D is ambiguous. Germline V lookup: CDR1 KGHDR, CDR2 SFDVKD. This CDR3 contains 15 residues. V lost 6 bases and J 5 bases, leaving 16 bases between the germline ends. The CDR3 protein is CATSRGSPADQPQHF. The CDR3 DNA reads TGTGCCACCAGTCGAGGCAGCCCCGCAGATCAGCCCCAGCATTTT.

A remark on this clone: The same CDR3 also results from other DNA sequences found in this sample. The gene calls are TRBV4-3 and TRBJ1-5, with 11 nucleotides matching TRBD1. This CDR3 has 15 residues. V was clipped by 4 bases and J by 5 bases; unmatched bases: 4. Germline V lookup: CDR1 LGHNA, CDR2 YSLEER. The CDR3 DNA reads as TGCGCCAGCAGCCCGGGACAGGGGGGCGATCAGCCCCAGCATTTT. Protein: CASSPGQGGDQPQHF.

The chain recombines TRBV6-2 or TRBV6-3 with TRBJ2-3; D is perhaps TRBD1 (6 bases). Trimming stripped 2 bases from V and 5 bases from J, with 8 bases between. The CDR3 is 13 amino acids. The germline gives CDR1 MNHEY, CDR2 SVGEGT. For the CDR3, the DNA is TGTGCCAGCAGTTACCAGGGGAGAGATACGCAGTATTTT. Residues: CASSYQGRDTQYF.

The V gene is TRBV27, the J gene TRBJ1-2; D is perhaps TRBD1 (5 bases). The ends were cut back, 5 bases at V and 7 bases at J, with 14 bases in the middle. The germline V gene has CDR1 MNHEY and CDR2 SMNVEV (reference sequence). This CDR3 is built from 13 residues. DNA of the CDR3: TGTGCCAGCAGTGATTCTGGGGCCGGTGGCTACACCTTC. This gives the protein CASSDSGAGGYTF.

The rearrangement uses TRBV5-1 and TRBJ1-2; D possibly corresponds to TRBD1 (6 bases). Trimming cost V 4 bases and J 7 bases, with 11 bases left between them. The CDR3 runs 12 residues. Germline V lookup: CDR1 SGHRS, CDR2 YFSETQ. Here the CDR3 DNA reads TGCGCCAGCAGCATCCAGGGGTCTGGCTACACCTTC. Residues: CASSIQGSGYTF.

This chain connects TRBV18 to TRBJ1-2; D might be TRBD1 (6 bases). Germline V gives CDR1 KGHSH, CDR2 LQKENI. Trimming left V 3 bases short and J 2 bases short, with 13 bases between. The CDR3 is 15 amino acids. The DNA for the CDR3 is TGTGCCAGCTCACCCCGGACAGAGGGGAACTATGGCTACACCTTC. Translated, it gives CASSPRTEGNYGYTF. Based on the CDR3 plus reference TRBV18 and TRBJ1-2, the full variable domain is NAGVMQNPRHLVRRRGQEARLRCSPMKGHSHVYWYRQLPEEGLKFMVYLQKENIIDESGMPKERFSAEFPKEGPSILRIQQVVRGDSAAYFCASSPRTEGNYGYTFGSGTRLTVV.

The J gene is TRBJ1-2, the V gene TRBV4-2; perhaps TRBD1 as D (5 bases). The germline CDR1 and CDR2 sequences are LGHNA and YNFKEQ. The CDR3 extends over 15 amino acids. The ends were cut back, 3 bases at V and 2 bases at J, with 13 bases in the middle. The CDR3 here is CASSQGLQDNYGYTF. CDR3 in DNA: TGTGCCAGCAGCCAGGGACTACAGGACAACTATGGCTACACCTTC.

The chain couples TRBV18 to TRBJ1-2; 7 bases agree with TRBD1. Trimming cost V 2 bases and J 4 bases; bases outside gene matches: 4. CDR3 length: 14 residues. Germline V lookup: CDR1 KGHSH, CDR2 LQKENI. The CDR3 sequence: CASSPTGDSYGYTF. In DNA, the CDR3 is TGTGCCAGCTCACCAACAGGGGACTCCTATGGCTACACCTTC.